A single sample is the source of the 30 T cell receptor beta chains below, sequenced in a study of regulatory T cells in long-lasting Graves disease. Construction of TCR beta libraries relied on iRepertoire HTBI primers and on Arm-PCR targeting CDR3 regions. TCRdb reprocessed the multiplex PCR reads with MiXCR, giving one entry per CDR3 protein. The sample lists 500,000 or so distinct CDR3 sequences; more than 15% were seen once. Time point described: newly diagnosed GD, antithyroid drugs for less than 3 months. PBMC RNA was the source of the TCR library. This sample was also put to use in a study of T cells in Graves' hyperthyroidism and ophthalmopathy.

This specimen was peripheral blood mononuclear cells (PBMCs), taken at new diagnosis, from a patient treated with antithyroid drugs. The receptors were sampled from a woman between 40 and 65 years old with Graves disease.

This clonotype was counted many times. The chain uses TRBV12-3 or TRBV12-4 and TRBJ1-1, with TRBD1 matching 8 bases. The CDR3 covers 14 residues. V shed 7 bases and J 0 bases; nucleotides not matched to a gene: 4. The CDR3 DNA is TGTGCCAGCACTAGGACAGGGATGAACACTGAAGCTTTCTTT. Its protein is CASTRTGMNTEAFF.

The chain uses TRBV19 and TRBJ2-1; D gene unclear. V was shortened by 3 bases and J by 2 bases, with 11 bases between the two germline ends. In germline, CDR1 is LNHDA, CDR2 SQIVND (reference sequence). CDR3 size: 15 residues. CDR3 bases: TGTGCCAGTAGTATCAAGGGATTCACCTACAATGAGCAGTTCTTC. Its translation: CASSIKGFTYNEQFF. Supplemented by reference TRBV19 and TRBJ2-1, the full variable domain reads DGGITQSPKYLFRKEGQNVTLSCEQNLNHDAMYWYRQDPGQGLRLIYYSQIVNDFQKGDIAEGYSVSREKKESFPLTVTSAQKNPTAFYLCASSIKGFTYNEQFFGPGTRLTVL.

Many counts were recorded for this clonotype. The V and J genes are TRBV27 and TRBJ1-4, with D unresolved. The V end lost 7 bases, the J end lost 2 bases, and 17 bases lay between the germline ends. This CDR3 has 16 residues. The V gene's germline CDR1 is MNHEY and CDR2 SMNVEV (reference sequence). As DNA, the CDR3 is TGTGCCAGCACCCCCTATCCGGGAGGGACTAATGAAAAACTGTTTTTT. This encodes CASTPYPGGTNEKLFF. The full variable domain, completed using reference TRBV27 and TRBJ1-4, is EAQVTQNPRYLITVTGKKLTVTCSQNMNHEYMSWYRQDPGLGLRQIYYSMNVEVTDKGDVPEGYKVSRKEKRNFPLILESPSPNQTSLYFCASTPYPGGTNEKLFFGSGTQLSVL.

This clonotype appeared a few times. DNA of the CDR3: TGCAGTGCTGCCGGACAGGGGTCCACAGATACGCAGTATTTT. It encodes CSAAGQGSTDTQYF. The chain carries TRBV20-1 and TRBJ2-3; 9 bases are shared with TRBD1. Germline-derived CDR1 and CDR2 are DFQATT and SNEGSKA (reference sequence). CDR3 size: 14 residues. Trimming at V came to 5 bases and at J to 2 bases, leaving 5 bases not matched to a gene.

The chain uses TRBV12-3 or TRBV12-4 and TRBJ1-6; D remains ambiguous. The CDR3 totals 13 residues. V was trimmed by 6 bases and J by 7 bases, leaving 10 bases between them. The DNA for the CDR3 is TGTGCCAGCAGCTTCGGGTCGAATTCACCCCTCCACTTT. This codes for CASSFGSNSPLHF.

This clonotype was observed at least ten times. The chain carries TRBV28 and TRBJ1-5; D gene unclear. V shed 4 bases and J shed 5 bases, with 12 bases lying between them. The germline V gene has CDR1 MDHEN and CDR2 SYDVKM. CDR3 size: 14 residues. The CDR3 here is CASSSMGGYQPQHF. Here the CDR3 DNA reads TGTGCCAGCAGTTCTATGGGAGGGTATCAGCCCCAGCATTTT.

This clonotype was counted many times. The V call is TRBV7-9, the J call TRBJ1-1; D unclear. The ends were cut back, 5 bases at V and 1 base at J, with 11 bases in the middle. Germline V gene data show CDR1 as SEHNR and CDR2 as FQNEAQ (reference sequence). The CDR3 runs 14 residues. The CDR3 loop reads CASSPFNRNTEAFF. CDR3 in DNA: TGTGCCAGCAGCCCTTTTAACAGGAACACTGAAGCTTTCTTT.

This clonotype showed up many times. The chain couples TRBV6-1 to TRBJ2-3; TRBD2 matches at 12 bases. Germline CDR1 is MNHNS and CDR2 is SASEGT. The CDR3 extends over 16 amino acids. The junction had 0 bases not matched to a gene; V was cut back by 2 bases and J by 0 bases. The CDR3 loop reads CASSELAGGSTDTQYF. The CDR3 bases are TGTGCCAGCAGTGAACTAGCGGGGGGGAGCACAGATACGCAGTATTTT.

On this clonotype: A single base separates this from a much larger clone, so it may be a read error. The chain links TRBV20-1 to TRBJ2-7; D may match TRBD1 or TRBD2 (5 bases each). Looked up from germline, CDR1 is DFQATT and CDR2 is SNEGSKA (reference sequence). The CDR3 length is 16 residues. CDR3 coding DNA: TGCAGTCCCCTTAAGCCGCTAACCGGGACCCACTACGAGCAGCACTTC. This encodes CSPLKPLTGTHYEQHF.

This clonotype showed up many times. V usage is TRBV7-3 and J usage is TRBJ2-2, with no clear D. The V gene's germline CDR1 is SGHTA and CDR2 FQGTGA. There are 13 residues in the CDR3. The CDR3 bases are TGTGTCTGCAGCCTAACTAACACCGGGGAGCTGTTTTTT. It yields the protein CVCSLTNTGELFF. Supplemented by reference TRBV7-3 and TRBJ2-2, the full variable domain reads GAGVSQTPSNKVTEKGKYVELRCDPISGHTALYWYRQSLGQGPEFLIYFQGTGAADDSGLPNDRFFAVRPEGSVSTLKIQRTERGDSAVYLCVCSLTNTGELFFGEGSRLTVL.

The table lists this clonotype with many counts. The chain links TRBV5-5 to TRBJ2-5; 7 bases map to TRBD1. V was pared by 5 bases and J by 3 bases, with 7 bases of the junction left unmatched. Germline V gene lookup returns CDR1 SGHKS and CDR2 YYEKEE (reference sequence). This CDR3 is built from 14 residues. CDR3 nucleotides: TGTGCCAGCAGGGGATGGGGGACAGAAGAGACCCAGTACTTC. Translating gives CASRGWGTEETQYF.

This clonotype came up many times. The chain links TRBV20-1 to TRBJ2-7; 10 nucleotides line up with TRBD2. From germline, CDR1 is DFQATT and CDR2 SNEGSKA (reference sequence). V was pared by 1 base and J by 4 bases, with 4 bases of the junction left unmatched. The CDR3 has 14 residues. CDR3 nucleotide sequence: TGCAGTGCTAGAGTCCAGCGGGGGGGGTACGAGCAGTACTTC. It specifies CSARVQRGGYEQYF.

This clonotype rates as medium-sized. This chain uses TRBV12-3 or TRBV12-4 with TRBJ2-1; D perhaps matches TRBD2 (5 bases). V gave up 3 bases and J gave up 8 bases, with 14 bases separating them. The CDR3 length is 14 residues. CDR3 sequence (DNA): TGTGCCAGCAGTTTTTGGGCTAGCTCAGATGAGCAGTTCTTC. Translation gives CASSFWASSDEQFF.

This clonotype occurred a few times. The chain is built from TRBV4-1 and TRBJ2-7; possibly TRBD2 for D (7 bases). V lost 7 bases to trimming and J lost 0 bases, with 16 bases between them. Germline lookup yields CDR1 MGHRA and CDR2 YSYEKL. The CDR3 has 15 residues. DNA for the CDR3: TGCGCCAGCACCGCAGAGGCGGGGGCCTCCTACGAGCAGTACTTC. This codes for CASTAEAGASYEQYF.

The chain joins TRBV19 to TRBJ2-5, with D possibly called TRBD1 or TRBD2 (6 bases each). Germline assignment: CDR1 LNHDA and CDR2 SQIVND (reference sequence). Trimming removed 6 bases from V and 4 bases from J, with 18 bases in between. This CDR3 is 15 amino acids long. The CDR3 nucleotides are TGTGCCAGTAGGAGCCGGGGGCCCCGGGGAGAGACCCAGTACTTC. Translation gives CASRSRGPRGETQYF.

There are many counts of this clonotype. The chain is built from TRBV2 and TRBJ2-3; no clear D. CDR3 length: 16 amino acids. V shed 2 bases and J shed 3 bases, with 15 bases lying between them. Germline values: CDR1 SNHLY, CDR2 FYNNEI. In nucleotides, the CDR3 is TGTGCCAGCAGTGAATGGGCGGCAGTGCGTACAGATACGCAGTATTTT. Translated, it gives CASSEWAAVRTDTQYF.

This clonotype was detected ten times or more. J is TRBJ1-5 and V is TRBV2, with D possibly being TRBD1 (6 bases). Germline-derived CDR1 and CDR2 are SNHLY and FYNNEI. The V end was cut by 8 bases, the J end by 4 bases, with 15 bases between. This CDR3 spans 14 amino acids. CDR3 DNA sequence: TGTGCCAGCGGTCGGGGGGCAGTGAATCAGCCCCAGCATTTT. This gives the protein CASGRGAVNQPQHF.

This clonotype was counted ten times or more. The chain carries TRBV12-3 or TRBV12-4 and TRBJ1-1; 7 bases are a match to TRBD1. J was trimmed by 6 bases and V by 5 bases; bases with no gene match: 6. The length of the CDR3 is 13 residues. In DNA, the CDR3 is TGTGCCAGCAGTCCCCAGGGGGTGGCTGAAGCTTTCTTT. Residues: CASSPQGVAEAFF.

This clonotype appeared a few times. This chain links TRBV7-2 with TRBJ1-2; the match to TRBD1 covers 9 bases. V trimming: 4 bases; J trimming: 7 bases; junction bases outside the gene matches: 7. Per germline, CDR1 SGHTA and CDR2 FQGNSA. CDR3 length equals 14 residues. The CDR3 coding sequence is TGTGCCAGCAGCTCCGGGACAGGGTTCTTTGGCTACACCTTC. This sequence encodes CASSSGTGFFGYTF.

This clonotype came up many times. V gene TRBV20-1 combines with J gene TRBJ2-1, with D possibly being TRBD2 (7 bases). Per germline, CDR1 DFQATT and CDR2 SNEGSKA (reference sequence). There are 14 residues in the CDR3. With 6 bases removed from V and 4 bases from J, the gap between germline ends came to 16 bases. DNA of the CDR3: TGCAGTGCCCCGGGCGGGGGCTATTACAATGAGCAGTTCTTC. This sequence encodes CSAPGGGYYNEQFF.

This clonotype has at least ten counts. The chain uses TRBV7-9 and TRBJ2-7, with D maybe TRBD1 (5 bases). V was pared by 11 bases and J by 1 base, with 21 bases between. CDR3 size: 15 residues. The V gene's germline CDR1 is SEHNR and CDR2 FQNEAQ (reference sequence). CDR3 sequence reads: CASRVGATHSYEQYF. In DNA form, the CDR3 reads TGTGCCTCCCGAGTAGGGGCGACACATTCCTACGAGCAGTACTTC.

Details on this clonotype: One end of the junction fails to match germline, which may point to a read error. The chain recombines TRBV5-5 with TRBJ2-7; no firm D call. Germline CDR1 is SGHKS and CDR2 is YYEKEE (reference sequence). The CDR3 is 15 amino acids. The chain's CDR3 is CASSLGYSLENEQCF. CDR3 DNA: TGTGCCAGCAGCTTGGGTTATTCGCTAGAGAATGAGCAGTGCTTC.

Of note for this clonotype: A read error is the likely source, as a far larger clone sits one nucleotide away. It is likely a read error, because the conserved phenylalanine at the end of the CDR3 is missing. This chain uses TRBV11-2 with TRBJ1-6; 7 bases fit TRBD1. The J segment lost 5 bases and the V segment lost 3 bases, leaving 1 base of the junction unmatched. CDR3 size: 14 residues. In germline, CDR1 is SGHAT, CDR2 FQNNGV. In nucleotides, the CDR3 is TGTGCCAGCAGCTTTGGGACAGATAATTCACCCCTCCACCTT. It yields the protein CASSFGTDNSPLHL.

This clonotype showed up many times. This chain links TRBV2 with TRBJ2-2, with 8 bases that match TRBD2. This CDR3 contains 13 residues. V gave up 7 bases and J gave up 6 bases; unmatched junction bases: 4. The germline CDR1 and CDR2 sequences are SNHLY and FYNNEI. The CDR3 loop is CASTLADPGELFF. CDR3 bases: TGTGCCAGCACACTAGCGGACCCCGGGGAGCTGTTTTTT.

This clonotype was recorded a few times. The rearrangement uses TRBV29-1 and TRBJ2-1; perhaps TRBD1 as D (5 bases). Per germline, CDR1 SQVTM and CDR2 ANQGSEA. Trimming took 5 bases from V and 7 from J, leaving 15 bases between them. This CDR3 is 13 amino acids long. The CDR3 loop is CSVSEGARNEQFF. DNA of the CDR3: TGCAGCGTTTCAGAAGGGGCCAGGAATGAGCAGTTCTTC.

This clonotype was observed many times. The rearrangement uses TRBV3-1 and TRBJ2-3, with no clear D. V lost 1 base and J lost 2, with 16 bases in between. Per the germline V gene, CDR1 is LGHDT and CDR2 is YNNKEL (reference sequence). The CDR3 totals 17 residues. Here the CDR3 reads CASSQGGFVGVTDTQYF. The CDR3 DNA sequence: TGTGCCAGCAGCCAAGGAGGATTCGTTGGGGTCACAGATACGCAGTATTTT.

Comments on this clonotype: This likely stems from a read error, as it lies one base from a far larger clone. V and J are TRBV2 and TRBJ2-3; tentative D call: TRBD1 (5 bases). The better agreement between TRBJ2-1 and the DNA end casts doubt on the J call. This CDR3 is built from 14 residues. The germline CDR1 and CDR2 sequences are SNHLY and FYNNEI. The CDR3 protein is CASSWTRMGNEQFF. As DNA, the CDR3 is TGTGCCAGCAGTTGGACAAGGATGGGAAATGAGCAGTTCTTC.

This clonotype was counted only a few times. The chain combines TRBV7-3 with TRBJ2-2, with 7 bases fitting TRBD1. This CDR3 contains 17 residues. The ends lost 6 bases at V and 0 bases at J; junction bases unmatched: 10. CDR1 and CDR2 from the germline V gene are SGHTA and FQGTGA. The CDR3 DNA is TGTGCCAGCAGTCGCGCAACAGGGACAGCGAACACCGGGGAGCTGTTTTTT. Its protein product is CASSRATGTANTGELFF.

This clonotype was counted ten times or more. The J gene is TRBJ2-3, the V gene TRBV20-1; D might be TRBD1 (6 bases). CDR1 and CDR2 from the germline V gene are DFQATT and SNEGSKA (reference sequence). V was shortened by 4 bases and J by 5 bases, with 13 bases between the two germline ends. This CDR3 has 13 amino acids. The CDR3 nucleotides read TGCAGTGCTAAGGGACCAGGGGTAGATACGCAGTATTTT. Translated, it gives CSAKGPGVDTQYF.

A remark on this clonotype: A read error may account for a junction end that differs from germline. The V call is TRBV30, the J call TRBJ1-1, with a tentative D call TRBD1 (6 bases). Germline V gene data show CDR1 as GTSNPN and CDR2 as SVGIG (reference sequence). The CDR3 loop spans 13 amino acids. The CDR3 DNA sequence: TGTGCCTGGAGTCGACAGGCGAACACTGAAGCTCTCTTT. Translation gives CAWSRQANTEALF.